The 21 T cell receptor beta chains presented below share a single source sample, sequenced in a study of blood T cell repertoires in COVID-19. Produced via immunoSEQ multiplex PCR; TCRdb's table is partial and in-frame only. Of 200,000 to 300,000 clones listed, about 89% are singletons. The material sequenced was PBMCs or T cells enriched from blood (not recorded which). The receptor source for this set is a young woman who had recovered from COVID-19.

This chain joins TRBV27 and TRBJ2-7; the D gene is possibly TRBD1 (5 bases). Deletions cut 6 bases from V and 4 bases from J, with 16 bases between. Germline V gives CDR1 MNHEY, CDR2 SMNVEV (reference sequence). The CDR3 is 14 residues long. CDR3 bases: TGTGCCAGCAGCCTGGGGCAGCTGTCTTACGAGCAGTACTTC. This codes for CASSLGQLSYEQYF.

The chain is built from TRBV19 and TRBJ1-5; D may be TRBD1 (5 bases). This CDR3 is built from 15 residues. Looked up from germline, CDR1 is LNHDA and CDR2 is SQIVND (reference sequence). Trimming pared 8 bases from V and 2 bases from J, leaving 16 bases between. This CDR3 is CASLSGASGNQPQHF. The CDR3 region has the DNA TGTGCCAGTTTGAGTGGGGCCTCGGGCAATCAGCCCCAGCATTTT.

This rearrangement joins TRBV5-1 to TRBJ1-4; unclear D gene. V was pared by 1 base and J by 3 bases, with 10 bases between. In germline, CDR1 is SGHRS, CDR2 YFSETQ. This CDR3 contains 15 residues. The chain's CDR3 is CASSLSGFPNEKLFF. CDR3 sequence (DNA): TGCGCCAGCAGCTTGTCGGGGTTTCCTAATGAAAAACTGTTTTTT.

This clone was counted between two and nine times. The chain employs TRBV12-3 or TRBV12-4 and TRBJ2-1; D is unclear. The CDR3 length is 12 residues. Trimming took off 6 bases at V and 9 bases at J, with 12 bases between the two ends. CDR3 residues: CASSPQASEQFF. For the CDR3, the DNA is TGTGCCAGCAGCCCGCAGGCGTCTGAGCAGTTCTTC.

This clone has only one observation. V usage is TRBV5-4 and J usage is TRBJ2-7, with 13 nucleotides matching TRBD2. The CDR3 has 15 residues. The germline gives CDR1 SGHNT, CDR2 YYREEE (reference sequence). The J segment lost 5 bases and the V segment lost 4 bases, leaving 6 bases of the junction unmatched. The CDR3 nucleotides are TGTGCCAGCAGCGCCGGACTAGCGGGAGAGGACGAGCAGTACTTC. Its protein product is CASSAGLAGEDEQYF.

This clone appeared once. The rearrangement uses TRBV19 and TRBJ2-1; the match to TRBD1 covers 9 bases. V trimming: 6 bases; J trimming: 2 bases; junction bases outside the gene matches: 8. The CDR3 is 16 amino acids. Germline V lookup: CDR1 LNHDA, CDR2 SQIVND (reference sequence). The CDR3 bases are TGTGCCAGTAGCCCGACAGGGGGAAGTACCTACAATGAGCAGTTCTTC. Translated, it gives CASSPTGGSTYNEQFF.

Details on this clone: One end of the junction fails to match germline, which may point to a read error. This chain's CDR3 is CASSPAGVQFTGELFF. The DNA for the CDR3 is TGTGCTAGCAGCCCCGCGGGGGTCCAGTTCACCGGGGAGCTGTTTTTT. This rearrangement joins TRBV7-7 to TRBJ2-2; 7 bases align to TRBD2. The CDR3 has 16 amino acids. Germline CDR1 SSHAT, CDR2 FNYEAQ (reference sequence). Full variable domain (remainder filled in from reference TRBV7-7 and TRBJ2-2): GAGVSQSPRYKVTKRGQDVTLRCDPISSHATLYWYQQALGQGPEFLTYFNYEAQPDKSGLPSDRFSAERPEGSISTLTIQRTEQRDSAMYRCASSPAGVQFTGELFFGEGSRLTVL.

The genes are TRBV6-5 and TRBJ1-1, with D tentatively TRBD1 (5 bases). This CDR3 is built from 15 residues. Trimming pared 2 bases from V and 4 bases from J, leaving 14 bases between. Germline V gene sequence: CDR1 MNHEY, CDR2 SVGAGI. As DNA, the CDR3 is TGTGCCAGCAGTTACATCAGGGCCCAGGCCACTGAAGCTTTCTTT. Translation: CASSYIRAQATEAFF.

The chain links TRBV29-1 to TRBJ2-7; 9 nucleotides agree with TRBD2. The J segment lost 6 bases and the V segment lost 4 bases, leaving 7 bases of the junction unmatched. This CDR3 is built from 13 residues. Germline V gene data show CDR1 as SQVTM and CDR2 as ANQGSEA. The CDR3 loop is CSVVGAGGTEQYF. CDR3 DNA: TGCAGCGTTGTAGGAGCGGGAGGCACCGAGCAGTACTTC.

V gene TRBV2 combines with J gene TRBJ1-5; the D is unclear. The length of the CDR3 is 13 residues. Trimming shortened V by 9 bases and J by 1 base, and 10 bases separated the two germline ends. CDR1 SNHLY and CDR2 FYNNEI come from the germline V gene. This CDR3 reads CASGGQSNQPQHF. CDR3 DNA: TGTGCCAGTGGAGGGCAGAGCAATCAGCCCCAGCATTTT.

The CDR3 sequence: CASSLHGGRNQPQHF. CDR3 bases: TGTGCCAGCAGTTTACACGGGGGACGCAATCAGCCCCAGCATTTT. This chain joins TRBV28 and TRBJ1-5; weak D call: TRBD1 (5 bases). The CDR3 runs 15 residues. Trimming removed 2 bases at V and 2 bases at J, with 10 bases between. CDR1 MDHEN and CDR2 SYDVKM come from the germline V gene.

V is TRBV6-2 or TRBV6-3 and J is TRBJ1-3; the match to TRBD1 covers 10 bases. The CDR3 totals 15 residues. V was clipped by 2 bases and J by 7 bases; unmatched bases: 5. Germline V lookup: CDR1 MNHEY, CDR2 SVGEGT. The CDR3 loop is CASSYGDRGRNTIYF. The CDR3 DNA sequence: TGTGCCAGCAGTTACGGGGACAGGGGACGGAACACCATATATTTT.

The sample holds a few counts of this clone. The chain combines TRBV24-1 with TRBJ2-3, with D unresolved. This CDR3 contains 13 residues. The V end was cut by 3 bases, the J end by 2 bases, with 5 bases between. Germline V lookup: CDR1 KGHDR, CDR2 SFDVKD. CDR3: CATSDPFTDTQYF. In DNA form, the CDR3 reads TGTGCCACCAGTGATCCTTTCACAGATACGCAGTATTTT.

J is TRBJ1-1 and V is TRBV4-3, with TRBD1 matching over 9 bases. Trimming removed 4 bases from V and 6 bases from J; junction bases left unmatched: 9. The CDR3 runs 15 residues. Germline values: CDR1 LGHNA, CDR2 YSLEER. The DNA of the CDR3 is TGCGCCAGCAGCCGAGAGGACAGGGGAGAGTCTGAAGCTTTCTTT. This codes for CASSREDRGESEAFF.

This chain joins TRBV9 and TRBJ2-2; 10 nucleotides line up with TRBD2. This CDR3 is 16 amino acids long. With 0 bases clipped from V and 3 bases from J, the junction kept 2 bases outside the gene matches. CDR1 and CDR2 from the germline V gene are SGDLS and YYNGEE. CDR3 in amino acids: CASSVGLAGDTGELFF. The DNA for the CDR3 is TGTGCCAGCAGCGTAGGTCTAGCGGGAGACACCGGGGAGCTGTTTTTT.

The chain recombines TRBV19 with TRBJ1-2; D perhaps matches TRBD1 (5 bases). Trimming removed 7 bases at V and 2 bases at J, with 14 bases between. CDR3 size: 14 residues. Germline loops: CDR1 LNHDA, CDR2 SQIVND (reference sequence). CDR3 loop: CASTQGGLNYGYTF. In DNA form, the CDR3 reads TGTGCCAGTACCCAGGGCGGATTAAACTATGGCTACACCTTC.

The chain recombines TRBV30 with TRBJ1-2; 8 bases are a match to TRBD1. Germline V gene lookup returns CDR1 GTSNPN and CDR2 SVGIG (reference sequence). The CDR3 loop spans 13 amino acids. V lost 2 bases, J lost 3 bases, and 2 bases stayed unmatched. The CDR3 DNA is TGTGCCTGGAGTCCGGACAGGGACTATGGCTACACCTTC. This translates into CAWSPDRDYGYTF. The entire variable domain, with the rest obtained from reference TRBV30 and TRBJ1-2, is as follows: SQTIHQWPATLVQPVGSPLSLECTVEGTSNPNLYWYRQAAGRGLQLLFYSVGIGQISSEVPQNLSASRPQDRQFILSSKKLLLSDSGFYLCAWSPDRDYGYTFGSGTRLTVV.

The gene calls are TRBV4-2 and TRBJ2-7, with 9 nucleotides matching TRBD1. This CDR3 is built from 19 residues. Germline trimming cut 0 bases from V and 3 bases from J; bases unmatched to any gene: 15. Germline assignment: CDR1 LGHNA and CDR2 YNFKEQ. DNA for the CDR3: TGTGCCAGCAGCCAAGATCTATCCGGGACAGGGTCCTCCCTCTACGAGCAGTACTTC. This codes for CASSQDLSGTGSSLYEQYF.

The table lists this clone with a few counts. The chain has TRBV7-9 and TRBJ2-7, with 7 bases that match TRBD1. Germline-derived CDR1 and CDR2 are SEHNR and FQNEAQ (reference sequence). V was clipped by 5 bases and J by 2 bases; unmatched bases: 6. The CDR3 length is 14 residues. The CDR3 here is CASSTRQGTYEQYF. DNA of the CDR3: TGTGCCAGCAGCACGAGACAGGGCACCTACGAGCAGTACTTC.

The chain joins TRBV7-2 to TRBJ1-5; D call uncertain. From germline, CDR1 is SGHTA and CDR2 FQGNSA. This CDR3 has 13 amino acids. The chain's CDR3 is CASTANSNQPQHF. Here the CDR3 DNA reads TGTGCTTCTACAGCCAATAGCAATCAGCCCCAGCATTTT.

This chain joins TRBV19 and TRBJ2-3; possibly TRBD2 for D (6 bases). Germline CDR1 is LNHDA and CDR2 is SQIVND (reference sequence). Between the trimmed V and J ends, which lost 3 bases and 3 bases, there was a span of 13 bases. CDR3 length: 15 amino acids. The CDR3 protein is CASSIGGQETDTQYF. CDR3 DNA: TGTGCCAGTAGTATTGGAGGGCAGGAAACAGATACGCAGTATTTT.